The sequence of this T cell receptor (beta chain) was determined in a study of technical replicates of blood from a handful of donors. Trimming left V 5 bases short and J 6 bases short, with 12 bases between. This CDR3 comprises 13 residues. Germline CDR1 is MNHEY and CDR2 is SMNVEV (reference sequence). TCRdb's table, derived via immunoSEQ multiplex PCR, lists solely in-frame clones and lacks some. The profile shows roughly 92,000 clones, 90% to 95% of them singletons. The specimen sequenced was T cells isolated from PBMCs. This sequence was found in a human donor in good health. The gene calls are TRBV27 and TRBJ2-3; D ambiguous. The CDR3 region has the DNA TGTGCCAGCAGTATCTGGGCAACGGATACGCAGTATTTT. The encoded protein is CASSIWATDTQYF.